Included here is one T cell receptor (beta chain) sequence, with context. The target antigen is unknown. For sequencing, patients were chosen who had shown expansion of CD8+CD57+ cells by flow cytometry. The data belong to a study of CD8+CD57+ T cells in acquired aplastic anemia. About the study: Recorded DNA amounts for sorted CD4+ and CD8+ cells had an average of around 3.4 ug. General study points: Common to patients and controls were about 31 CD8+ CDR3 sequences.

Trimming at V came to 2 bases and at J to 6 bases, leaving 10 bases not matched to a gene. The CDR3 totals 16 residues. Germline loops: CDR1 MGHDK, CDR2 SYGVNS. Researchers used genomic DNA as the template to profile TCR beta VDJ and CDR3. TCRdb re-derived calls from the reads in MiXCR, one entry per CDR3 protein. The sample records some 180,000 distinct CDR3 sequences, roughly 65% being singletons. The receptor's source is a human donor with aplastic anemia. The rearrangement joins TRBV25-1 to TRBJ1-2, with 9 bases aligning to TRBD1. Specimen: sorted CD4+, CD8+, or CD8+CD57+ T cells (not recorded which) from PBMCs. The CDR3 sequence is CASSEVDRGTYHGYTF. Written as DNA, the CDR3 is TGTGCCAGCAGTGAAGTCGACAGGGGGACCTATCATGGCTACACCTTC.